The clone carrying this T cell receptor beta chain was found many times. Its antigen is unidentified. The sample originates from a study of metastatic and nonmetastatic thyroid tumors. Study-level findings and limits: Malignant thyroid tumors reportedly had TCR beta diversity that was significantly higher than in benign nodules, in blood and tumor.

No patient received treatment before thyroid surgery. This CDR3 has 18 residues. J lost 0 bases, V lost 5 bases, and 12 bases had no gene match. The germline CDR1 and CDR2 sequences are MNHEY and SVGAGI. Methods used by the authors: Between-group CDR3 differences, defined by clinicopathological status, yielded a distant-metastasis classifier for papillary thyroid cancer. MiXCR re-clonotyped the PCR reads for TCRdb. The V and J calls follow TCRdb's processing rather than the paper's. Among roughly 93,000 clones listed, about 13% were seen once. The sequenced sample was blood. The chain links TRBV6-5 to TRBJ1-2; 10 positions match TRBD1. The source is a female donor with papillary thyroid cancer or a benign thyroid nodule (not recorded which). Some clones in this sample may be carry-over from other donors' samples. CDR3: CASSPTGTGALANYGYTF. CDR3 DNA sequence: TGTGCCAGCAGTCCGACTGGGACAGGGGCCCTAGCTAACTATGGCTACACCTTC.